The subject of this entry is one T cell receptor beta chain. Its antigen is unidentified. These data are taken from a study of CD8 T cells in Susac syndrome. Study-wide points: Acknowledgment was made by the study that its TCR sequencing and HLA analysis involved a relatively small number of individuals.

The RNA, about 0.5 to 1 ug, was put through reverse transcription using random hexamers. Amplification of TCR beta CDR3 by immunoSEQ multiplex PCR spanned 54 Vbeta and 13 Jbeta. TCRdb re-derived calls from the immunoSEQ multiplex PCR reads in MiXCR, one entry per CDR3 protein. There are approximately 110,000 distinct CDR3 sequences in the sample; around 95% occur only once, and 0.065% to 0.1% lies in the top ten. While serving as controls, healthy donors were matched for age and sex. Negative isolation yielded CD8+ and CD4+ T cells; FACS enriched TEMRA cells. Sequencing input: CD4+ T cells from PBMCs. This TCR was sampled from a human donor in good health.

The CDR3, as DNA: TGTGCCAGCAGCCGAATCTCTGACACCGGGGAGCTGTTTTTT. This gives the protein CASSRISDTGELFF. The V and J genes are TRBV14 and TRBJ2-2; D is undetermined. Germline V gene lookup returns CDR1 SGHDN and CDR2 FVKESK. CDR3 length: 14 residues. V lost 4 bases, J lost 3 bases, and 9 bases lay in between.